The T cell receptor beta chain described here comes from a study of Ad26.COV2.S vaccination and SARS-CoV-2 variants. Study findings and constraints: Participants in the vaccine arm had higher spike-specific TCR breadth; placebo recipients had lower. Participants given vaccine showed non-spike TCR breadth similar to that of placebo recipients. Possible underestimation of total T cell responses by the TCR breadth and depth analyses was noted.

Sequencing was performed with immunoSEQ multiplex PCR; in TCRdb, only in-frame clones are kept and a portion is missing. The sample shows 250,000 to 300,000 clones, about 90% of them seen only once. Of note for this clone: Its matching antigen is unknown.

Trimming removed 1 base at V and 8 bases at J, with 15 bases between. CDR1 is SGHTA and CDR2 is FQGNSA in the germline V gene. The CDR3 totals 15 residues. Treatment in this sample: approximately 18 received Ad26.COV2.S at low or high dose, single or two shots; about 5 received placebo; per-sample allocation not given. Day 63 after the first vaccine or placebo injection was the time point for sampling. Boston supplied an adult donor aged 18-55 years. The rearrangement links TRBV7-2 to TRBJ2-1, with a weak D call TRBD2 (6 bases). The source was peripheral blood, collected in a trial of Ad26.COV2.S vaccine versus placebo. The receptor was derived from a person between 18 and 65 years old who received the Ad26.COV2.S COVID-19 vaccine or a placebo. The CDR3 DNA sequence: TGTGCCAGCAGCTTAGGACTAGAGGAGCACCATGAGCAGTTCTTC. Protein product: CASSLGLEEHHEQFF.